This T cell receptor (beta chain) was captured by sequencing in a study of cytomegalovirus exposure and HLA in healthy donors. Study-level background: Of the donors genotyped, several hundred in all, about 76% fell in the Caucasian-associated ancestry cluster.

Researchers ran the PCR with 60 Vbeta and 13 Jbeta primers. The method was immunoSEQ multiplex PCR; TCRdb's version includes in-frame clones alone and lacks a portion of them. The table records over 75,000 clones, less than 10% of them present only once. V lost 4 bases to trimming and J lost 7 bases, with 17 bases between them. Germline CDR1 and CDR2: SGHRS and YFSETQ. This CDR3 has 14 residues. Study-level results: Prior analysis indicated that the majority of TCR beta V segments exhibited productivity approximately 87% or approximately 30% of the time.

This clone has a handful of counts. The antigen remains unidentified. V and J are TRBV5-1 and TRBJ1-2; weak D call: TRBD1 (5 bases). The TCR originated in a man in his fifties in good health and CMV-seropositive. Sequences were obtained from PBMCs. CDR3 nucleotides: TGCGCCAGCAGCCCCGAGCCGCCCGGGGGTGGCTACACCTTC. Translating gives CASSPEPPGGGYTF.